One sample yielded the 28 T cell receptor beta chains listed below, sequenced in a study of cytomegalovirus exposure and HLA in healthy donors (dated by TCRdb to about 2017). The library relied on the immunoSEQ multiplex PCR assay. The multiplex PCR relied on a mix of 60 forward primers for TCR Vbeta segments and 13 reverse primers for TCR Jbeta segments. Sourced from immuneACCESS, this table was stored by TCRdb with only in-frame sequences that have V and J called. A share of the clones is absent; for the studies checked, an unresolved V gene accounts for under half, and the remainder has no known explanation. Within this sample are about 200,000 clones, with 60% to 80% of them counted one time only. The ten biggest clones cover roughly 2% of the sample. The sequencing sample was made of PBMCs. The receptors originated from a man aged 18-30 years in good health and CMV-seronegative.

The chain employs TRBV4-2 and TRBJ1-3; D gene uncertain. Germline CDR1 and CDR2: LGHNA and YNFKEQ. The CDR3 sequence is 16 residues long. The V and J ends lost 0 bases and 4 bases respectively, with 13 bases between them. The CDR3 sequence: CASSQDRGGWGNTIYF. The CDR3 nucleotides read TGTGCCAGCAGCCAAGATCGAGGAGGGTGGGGAAACACCATATATTTT.

CDR3 in DNA: TGCGCCAGCAGCCAAGGCCCAACCGGGGGCTACACCTTC. It specifies CASSQGPTGGYTF. V usage is TRBV4-3 and J usage is TRBJ1-2; D is ambiguous. The CDR3 is made up of 13 amino acids. Germline lookup yields CDR1 LGHNA and CDR2 YSLEER. Trimming took off 1 base at V and 8 bases at J, with 11 bases between the two ends.

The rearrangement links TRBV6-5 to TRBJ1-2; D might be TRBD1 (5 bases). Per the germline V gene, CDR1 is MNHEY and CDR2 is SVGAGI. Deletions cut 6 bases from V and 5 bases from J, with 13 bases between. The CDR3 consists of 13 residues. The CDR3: CASSSPTVYGYTF. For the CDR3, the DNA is TGTGCCAGCAGCTCCCCGACAGTTTATGGCTACACCTTC.

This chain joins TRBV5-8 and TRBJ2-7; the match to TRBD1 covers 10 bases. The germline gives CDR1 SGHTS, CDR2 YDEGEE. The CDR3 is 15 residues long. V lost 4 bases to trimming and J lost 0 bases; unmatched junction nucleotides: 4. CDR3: CASSRGTGVSYEQYF. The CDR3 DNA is TGTGCCAGCAGCCGCGGGACAGGGGTCTCCTACGAGCAGTACTTC.

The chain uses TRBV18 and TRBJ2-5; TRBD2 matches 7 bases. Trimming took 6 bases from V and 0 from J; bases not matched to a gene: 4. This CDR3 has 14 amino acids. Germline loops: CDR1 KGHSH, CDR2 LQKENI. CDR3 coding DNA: TGTGCCAGCTCCCTCGGGGGGAACCAAGAGACCCAGTACTTC. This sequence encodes CASSLGGNQETQYF. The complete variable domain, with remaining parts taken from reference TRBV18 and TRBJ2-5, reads NAGVMQNPRHLVRRRGQEARLRCSPMKGHSHVYWYRQLPEEGLKFMVYLQKENIIDESGMPKERFSAEFPKEGPSILRIQQVVRGDSAAYFCASSLGGNQETQYFGPGTRLLVL.

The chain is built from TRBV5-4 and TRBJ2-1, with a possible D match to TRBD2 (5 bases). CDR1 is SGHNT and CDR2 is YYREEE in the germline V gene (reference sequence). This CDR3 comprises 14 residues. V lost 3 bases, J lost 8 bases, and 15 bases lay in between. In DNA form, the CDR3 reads TGTGCCAGCAGCTCCGTACGGGGTTCAGATGAGCAGTTCTTC. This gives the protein CASSSVRGSDEQFF.

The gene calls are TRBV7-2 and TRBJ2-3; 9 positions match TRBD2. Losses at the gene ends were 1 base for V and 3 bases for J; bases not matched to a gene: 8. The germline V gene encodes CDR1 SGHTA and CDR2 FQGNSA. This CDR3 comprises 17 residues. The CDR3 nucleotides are TGTGCCAGCAGCTTAGGACAGAGCGGGAGGATAACAGATACGCAGTATTTT. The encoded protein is CASSLGQSGRITDTQYF.

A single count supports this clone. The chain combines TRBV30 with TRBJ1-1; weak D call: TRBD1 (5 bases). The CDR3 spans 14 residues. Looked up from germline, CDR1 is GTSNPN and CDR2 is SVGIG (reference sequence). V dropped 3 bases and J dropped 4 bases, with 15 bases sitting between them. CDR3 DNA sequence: TGTGCCTGGAGCCGACCGGGGGGTAGCACTGAAGCTTTCTTT. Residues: CAWSRPGGSTEAFF.

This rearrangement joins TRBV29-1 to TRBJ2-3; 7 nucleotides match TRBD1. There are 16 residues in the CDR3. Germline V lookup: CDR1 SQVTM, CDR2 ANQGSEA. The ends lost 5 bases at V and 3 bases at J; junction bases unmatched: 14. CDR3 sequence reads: CSVTRTDRVFTDTQYF. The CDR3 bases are TGCAGCGTTACCCGAACTGACAGGGTGTTTACAGATACGCAGTATTTT.

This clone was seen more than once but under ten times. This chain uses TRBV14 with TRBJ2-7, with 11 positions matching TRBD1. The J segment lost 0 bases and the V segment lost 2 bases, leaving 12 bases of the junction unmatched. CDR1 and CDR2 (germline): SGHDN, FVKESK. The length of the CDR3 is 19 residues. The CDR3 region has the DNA TGTGCCAGCAGCCAATTTCCGGGACAGGGGGGATTAAGCTCCTACGAGCAGTACTTC. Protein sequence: CASSQFPGQGGLSSYEQYF.

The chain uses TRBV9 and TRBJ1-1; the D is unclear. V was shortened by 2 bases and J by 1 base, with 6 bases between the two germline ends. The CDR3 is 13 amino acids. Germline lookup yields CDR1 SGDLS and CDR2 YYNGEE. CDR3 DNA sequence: TGTGCCAGCAGCGTCGCAGAGAACACTGAAGCTTTCTTT. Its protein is CASSVAENTEAFF.

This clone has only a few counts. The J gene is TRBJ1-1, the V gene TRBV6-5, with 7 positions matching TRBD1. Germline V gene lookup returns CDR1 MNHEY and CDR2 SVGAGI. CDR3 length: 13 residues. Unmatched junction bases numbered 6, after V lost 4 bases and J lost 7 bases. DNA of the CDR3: TGTGCCAGCAGTTCTACAGGGGAGGTTGAAGCTTTCTTT. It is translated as CASSSTGEVEAFF.

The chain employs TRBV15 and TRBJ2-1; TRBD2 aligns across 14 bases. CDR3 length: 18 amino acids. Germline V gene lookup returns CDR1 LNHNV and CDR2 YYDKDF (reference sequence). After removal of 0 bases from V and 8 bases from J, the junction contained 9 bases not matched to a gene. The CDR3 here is CATSRDPTSGGAGYEQFF. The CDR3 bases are TGTGCCACCAGCAGAGATCCGACTAGCGGGGGGGCAGGTTATGAGCAGTTCTTC.

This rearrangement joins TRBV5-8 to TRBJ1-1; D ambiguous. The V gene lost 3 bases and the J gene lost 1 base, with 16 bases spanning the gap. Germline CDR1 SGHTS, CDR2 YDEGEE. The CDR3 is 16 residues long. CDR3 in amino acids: CASSSYPDTRNTEAFF. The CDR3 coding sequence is TGTGCCAGCAGCTCCTACCCCGACACGAGGAACACTGAAGCTTTCTTT.

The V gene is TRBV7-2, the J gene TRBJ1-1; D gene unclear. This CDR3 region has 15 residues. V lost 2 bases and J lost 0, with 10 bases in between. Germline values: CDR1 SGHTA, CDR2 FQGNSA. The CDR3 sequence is CASSLSTEMNTEAFF. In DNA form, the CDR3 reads TGTGCCAGCAGCTTATCTACGGAGATGAACACTGAAGCTTTCTTT.

CDR3 in amino acids: CAWSTRAQNQPQHF. DNA of the CDR3: TGTGCCTGGAGCACCAGGGCTCAAAATCAGCCCCAGCATTTT. This chain connects TRBV30 to TRBJ1-5, with a tentative D call TRBD1 (5 bases). V lost 3 bases to trimming and J lost 4 bases, with 13 bases between them. Germline CDR1 GTSNPN, CDR2 SVGIG (reference sequence). CDR3 length: 14 residues.

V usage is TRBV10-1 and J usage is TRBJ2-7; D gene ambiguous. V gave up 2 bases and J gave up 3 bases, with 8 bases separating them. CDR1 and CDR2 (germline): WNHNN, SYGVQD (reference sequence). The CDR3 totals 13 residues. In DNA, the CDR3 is TGCGCCAGCAGTGAGGATGACAACTACGAGCAGTACTTC. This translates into CASSEDDNYEQYF.

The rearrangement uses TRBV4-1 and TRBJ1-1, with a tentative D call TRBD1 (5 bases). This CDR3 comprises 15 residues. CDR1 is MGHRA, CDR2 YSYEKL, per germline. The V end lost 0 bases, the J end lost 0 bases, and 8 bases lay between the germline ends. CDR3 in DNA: TGCGCCAGCAGCCAAGATGACAGTATGAACACTGAAGCTTTCTTT. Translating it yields CASSQDDSMNTEAFF.

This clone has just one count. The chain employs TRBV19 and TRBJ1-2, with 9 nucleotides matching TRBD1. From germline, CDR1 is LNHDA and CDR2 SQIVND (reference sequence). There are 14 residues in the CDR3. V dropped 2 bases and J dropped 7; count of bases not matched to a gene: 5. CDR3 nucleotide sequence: TGTGCCAGTAGTATACGGGACAGGGTTTTTGGCTACACCTTC. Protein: CASSIRDRVFGYTF. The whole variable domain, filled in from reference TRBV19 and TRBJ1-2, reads DGGITQSPKYLFRKEGQNVTLSCEQNLNHDAMYWYRQDPGQGLRLIYYSQIVNDFQKGDIAEGYSVSREKKESFPLTVTSAQKNPTAFYLCASSIRDRVFGYTFGSGTRLTVV.

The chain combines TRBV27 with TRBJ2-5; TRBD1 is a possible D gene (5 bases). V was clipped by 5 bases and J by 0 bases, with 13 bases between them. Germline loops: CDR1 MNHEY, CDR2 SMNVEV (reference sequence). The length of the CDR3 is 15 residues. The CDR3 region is CASSTWTRNQETQYF. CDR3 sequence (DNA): TGTGCCAGCAGTACTTGGACAAGAAACCAAGAGACCCAGTACTTC.

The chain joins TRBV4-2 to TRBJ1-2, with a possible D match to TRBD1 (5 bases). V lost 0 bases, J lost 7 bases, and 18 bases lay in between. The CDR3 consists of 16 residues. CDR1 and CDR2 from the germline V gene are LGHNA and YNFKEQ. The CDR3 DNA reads TGTGCCAGCAGCCAAGAAACGGGTGACAGTCGGTGTGGCTACACCTTC. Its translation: CASSQETGDSRCGYTF.

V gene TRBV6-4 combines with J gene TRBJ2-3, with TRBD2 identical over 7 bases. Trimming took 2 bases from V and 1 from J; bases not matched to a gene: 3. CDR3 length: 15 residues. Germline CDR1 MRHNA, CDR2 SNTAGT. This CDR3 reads CASSDRSGGTDTQYF. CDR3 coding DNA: TGTGCCAGCAGTGACCGCAGCGGGGGCACAGATACGCAGTATTTT.

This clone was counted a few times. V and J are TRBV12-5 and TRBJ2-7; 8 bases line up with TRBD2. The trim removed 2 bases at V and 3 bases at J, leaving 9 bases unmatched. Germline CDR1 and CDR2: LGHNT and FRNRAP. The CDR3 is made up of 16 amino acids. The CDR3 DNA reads TGTGCTAGTGGTTTGAGGCGAACTAGCGGATACTACGAGCAGTACTTC. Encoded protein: CASGLRRTSGYYEQYF. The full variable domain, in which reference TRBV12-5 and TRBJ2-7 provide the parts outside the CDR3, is DARVTQTPRHKVTEMGQEVTMRCQPILGHNTVFWYRQTMMQGLELLAYFRNRAPLDDSGMPKDRFSAEMPDATLATLKIQPSEPRDSAVYFCASGLRRTSGYYEQYFGPGTRLTVT.

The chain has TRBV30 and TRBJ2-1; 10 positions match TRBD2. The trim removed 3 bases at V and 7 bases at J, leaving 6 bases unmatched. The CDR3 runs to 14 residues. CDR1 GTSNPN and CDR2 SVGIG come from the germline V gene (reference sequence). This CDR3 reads CAWRTSGAANEQFF. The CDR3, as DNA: TGTGCCTGGAGAACTAGCGGGGCTGCGAATGAGCAGTTCTTC.

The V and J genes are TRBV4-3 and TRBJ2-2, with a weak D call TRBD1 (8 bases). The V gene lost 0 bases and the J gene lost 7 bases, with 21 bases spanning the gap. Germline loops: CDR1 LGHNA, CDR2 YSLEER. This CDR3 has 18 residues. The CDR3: CASSQEGQGAGAGGELFF. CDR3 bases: TGCGCCAGCAGCCAAGAGGGCCAGGGGGCGGGGGCGGGCGGGGAGCTGTTTTTT.

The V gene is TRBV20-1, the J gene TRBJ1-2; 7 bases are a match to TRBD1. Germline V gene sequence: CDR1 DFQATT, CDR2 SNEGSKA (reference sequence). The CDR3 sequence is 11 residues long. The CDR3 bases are TGCTTACCGGGACAGAGCTATGGCTACACCTTC. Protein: CLPGQSYGYTF.

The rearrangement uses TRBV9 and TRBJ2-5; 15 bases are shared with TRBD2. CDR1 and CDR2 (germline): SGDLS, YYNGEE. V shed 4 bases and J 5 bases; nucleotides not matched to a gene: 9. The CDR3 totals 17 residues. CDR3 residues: CASSPRTSGGVWETQYF. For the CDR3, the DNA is TGTGCCAGCAGCCCTCGGACTAGCGGGGGGGTCTGGGAGACCCAGTACTTC. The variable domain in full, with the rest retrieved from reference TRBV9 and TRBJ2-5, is DSGVTQTPKHLITATGQRVTLRCSPRSGDLSVYWYQQSLDQGLQFLIQYYNGEERAKGNILERFSAQQFPDLHSELNLSSLELGDSALYFCASSPRTSGGVWETQYFGPGTRLLVL.

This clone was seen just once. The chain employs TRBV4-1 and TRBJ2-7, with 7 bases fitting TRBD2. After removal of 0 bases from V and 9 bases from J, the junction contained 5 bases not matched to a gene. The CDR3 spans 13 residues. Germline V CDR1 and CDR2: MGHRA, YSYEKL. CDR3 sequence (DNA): TGCGCCAGCAGCCAAGAGGGGGGGGGTTGGCAGTACTTC. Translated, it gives CASSQEGGGWQYF.